The entry that follows covers one T cell receptor (beta chain) sequence. The antigen remains undetermined. This entry comes from a study of T cells in Graves' hyperthyroidism and ophthalmopathy. The investigators amplified TCR beta CDR3 regions from RNA transcripts. Using the HTBI primer set, a first-round RT-PCR was run on the TCR CDR3. TCRdb fed the multiplex PCR reads into MiXCR, producing one record per CDR3 protein. The sample has roughly 700,000 distinct CDR3 sequences; around a sixth are singletons. Thyroid ultrasound and orbital computed tomography, with clinical symptoms and serum thyroxine and TRAb, informed diagnoses. V trimming: 6 bases; J trimming: 10 bases; junction bases outside the gene matches: 9. The germline CDR1 and CDR2 sequences are DFQATT and SNEGSKA (reference sequence). The CDR3 spans 14 residues. Study-wide results and caveats: Expanded thyroid clonotypes (above 0.001) were mostly also found in blood.

Material: blood. The V gene is TRBV20-1, the J gene TRBJ2-4, with TRBD2 identical over 13 bases. This receptor was taken from a middle-aged man with Graves' hyperthyroidism. The CDR3: CSAELAGGRRIQYF. CDR3 bases: TGCAGTGCGGAACTAGCGGGAGGGCGAAGGATTCAGTACTTC.